The clone carrying this TCR beta chain was counted many times. The antigen remains undetermined. The sample is drawn from a study of T cells in Graves' hyperthyroidism and ophthalmopathy. There are 15 residues in the CDR3. The germline V gene has CDR1 DFQATT and CDR2 SNEGSKA (reference sequence). Trimming cost V 4 bases and J 3 bases, with 18 bases left between them. The study's findings and limits: Blood also contained most expanded thyroid clonotypes above 0.001.

The investigators amplified TCR beta CDR3 regions from RNA transcripts. The study used the HTBI primer set for a first-round RT-PCR of the TCR CDR3. MiXCR, applied by TCRdb to the multiplex PCR reads, yields one record per CDR3 protein. The sample lists about 480,000 distinct CDR3 sequences, around 14% seen once, with 15% to 20% in the top ten. This receptor was taken from a woman aged 18-29 years with Graves' hyperthyroidism. The sequenced sample was blood. The chain recombines TRBV20-1 with TRBJ2-5; possibly TRBD2 for D (7 bases). CDR3 loop: CSATSGEAGEETQYF. In DNA form, the CDR3 reads TGCAGTGCTACCTCAGGGGAGGCGGGAGAAGAGACCCAGTACTTC.